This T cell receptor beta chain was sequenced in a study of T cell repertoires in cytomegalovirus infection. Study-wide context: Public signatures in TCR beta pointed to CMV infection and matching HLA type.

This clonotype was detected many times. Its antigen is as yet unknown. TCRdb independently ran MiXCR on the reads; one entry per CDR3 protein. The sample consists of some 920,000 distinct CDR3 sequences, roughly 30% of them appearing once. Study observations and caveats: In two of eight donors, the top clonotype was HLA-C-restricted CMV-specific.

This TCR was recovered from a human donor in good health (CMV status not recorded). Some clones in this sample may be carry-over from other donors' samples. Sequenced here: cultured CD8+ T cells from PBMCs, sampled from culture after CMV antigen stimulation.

CDR3 amino acids: CASSLEGYWNEQFF. The CDR3 nucleotides are TGTGCCAGCAGCTTAGAAGGGTATTGGAATGAGCAGTTCTTC. The chain joins TRBV7-2 to TRBJ2-1, with no clear D. Germline CDR1 and CDR2: SGHTA and FQGNSA. The CDR3 totals 14 residues. The V gene lost 1 base and the J gene lost 7 bases, with 11 bases spanning the gap. The variable domain in full, completed from reference TRBV7-2 and TRBJ2-1, reads GAGVSQSPSNKVTEKGKDVELRCDPISGHTALYWYRQSLGQGLEFLIYFQGNSAPDKSGLPSDRFSAERTGGSVSTLTIQRTQQEDSAVYLCASSLEGYWNEQFFGPGTRLTVL.